The clone carrying this T cell receptor (beta chain) was observed a single time. Its specificity is not known. The data originate from a study of cytomegalovirus exposure and HLA in healthy donors. Study results and limitations: Presence/absence analyses rested on an assumption that sequencing depth was roughly uniform across donors. Later examination showed HLA-associated TCR beta chains had greater clonal expansion than equally common others.

The germline gives CDR1 MNHNS, CDR2 SASEGT. The V gene lost 7 bases and the J gene lost 9 bases, with 19 bases spanning the gap. The CDR3 has 14 residues. With 60 Vbeta and 13 Jbeta primers, the PCR was carried out. Profiling relied on immunoSEQ multiplex PCR, and the TCRdb table lists in-frame clones only, not all of them. The repertoire holds fewer than 110,000 clones, with around 61% as singletons. The chain has TRBV6-1 and TRBJ2-1, with D perhaps TRBD2 (7 bases). The receptor was derived from a woman in her 50s in good health and CMV-seronegative. Specimen: PBMCs. The DNA of the CDR3 is TGTGCCAGCAAAAGGGGGGGGCCTGATAGTGAGCAGTTCTTC. Translated: CASKRGGPDSEQFF.